A selection of T cell receptor beta chains follows, all from one sample in a study of blood T cell repertoires in COVID-19. Libraries were prepared by immunoSEQ multiplex PCR; TCRdb keeps only in-frame clonotypes and omits some of them. The sample lists 250,000 to 300,000 clones, around 90% occurring once. The sequenced sample was PBMCs or T cells enriched from blood (not recorded which). The receptors here all came from a woman in her twenties or thirties who had recovered from COVID-19. Each CDR3 is given with its conserved first and last residue. A D gene is named only where the DNA matches it firmly. Some rows mark clone size as missing; the rest say once, few, many or name a class of expanded clone.

j_gene	d_gene	abundance	v_gene	CDR3nt	CDR3aa
TRBJ1-5	TRBD1	few	TRBV28	TGTGCCAGCAGCCCCCGACAGGGGAGACTCAATCAGCCCCAGCATTTT	CASSPRQGRLNQPQHF
TRBJ2-1	TRBD1	.	TRBV27	TGTGCCAGCAGGGACAGGGGAATGATATACAATGAGCAGTTCTTC	CASRDRGMIYNEQFF
TRBJ2-7	.	.	TRBV29-1	TGCAGCGTATCCGGGACAGCTACCCATCCGGCGGGGAGCTCCTACGAGCAGTACTTC	CSVSGTATHPAGSSYEQYF
TRBJ2-5	.	.	TRBV5-1	TGCGCCAGCAGCCAAACGGTGATACAAGAGACCCAGTACTTC	CASSQTVIQETQYF
TRBJ2-5	.	.	TRBV24-1	TGTGCCACCAGTGATCCCCGGAGGGGGGGGAGCGAGACCCAGTACTTC	CATSDPRRGGSETQYF
TRBJ1-5	.	.	TRBV19	TGTGCCAGTAGGGAAACAGTGATTGGGGGGGATCAGCCCCAGCATTTT	CASRETVIGGDQPQHF
TRBJ1-1	.	.	TRBV27	TGTGCCAGCAGTTTCTCCACACCGTTTAATGCTTTCTTT	CASSFSTPFNAFF
TRBJ1-1	.	.	TRBV11-2	TGTGCCAGCAGCACAAGACAGAGGAACACTGAAGCTTTCTTT	CASSTRQRNTEAFF
TRBJ2-7	.	.	TRBV5-4	TGTGCCAGCAGCTTGTACTACGAGCAGTACTTC	CASSLYYEQYF
TRBJ2-4	TRBD1	.	TRBV19	TGTGCCAGTAGTCGGACCCGGGACAGGGCGTCGAACATTCAGTACTTC	CASSRTRDRASNIQYF
TRBJ2-1	TRBD1	.	TRBV9	TGTGCCAGCAGCGCTAGACAGGGGGGGCAATACAATGAGCAGTTCTTC	CASSARQGGQYNEQFF
TRBJ2-7	TRBD1	once	TRBV28	TGTGCCAGCAGTCGGCCGGGACAGGCCCTCTACGAGCAGTACTTC	CASSRPGQALYEQYF
TRBJ2-2	.	.	TRBV6-5	TGTGCCACAGGACTCCCTAACACCGGGGAGCTGTTTTTT	CATGLPNTGELFF
TRBJ1-2	.	.	TRBV28	TGTGCCAGCAGTAATCTCTATGGCTACACCTTC	CASSNLYGYTF
TRBJ1-1	TRBD1	.	TRBV28	TGTGCCAGCAGTTTTTACAGGACAGGGGGTGTCTCTGCGCCCGAAGCTTTCTTT	CASSFYRTGGVSAPEAFF
TRBJ1-1	.	.	TRBV7-2	TGTGCCAGCAGCTTAAAATTCTTTAACACTGAAGCTTTCTTT	CASSLKFFNTEAFF
TRBJ2-3	TRBD2	.	TRBV25-1	TGTGCCAGCAGGGACGCTAGCGGTCCTAGCACAGATACGCAGTATTTT	CASRDASGPSTDTQYF
TRBJ1-1	TRBD1	once	TRBV5-1	TGCGCCAGCAGCCCGTACAGGGGGAAGAGGAACACTGAAGCTTTCTTT	CASSPYRGKRNTEAFF
TRBJ2-1	.	.	TRBV28	TGTGCCAGCAACGGCGGAATCAATGAGCAGTTCTTC	CASNGGINEQFF
TRBJ2-7	TRBD2	.	TRBV28	TGTGCCACGGCCCTAGCGGGGGACTCCTACGAGCAGTACTTC	CATALAGDSYEQYF
TRBJ1-3	TRBD1	once	TRBV27	TGTGCCAGCAGTCTGTCGACAGGGCCTGGAAACACCATATATTTT	CASSLSTGPGNTIYF
TRBJ2-1	.	few	TRBV7-3	TGTGCCAGCAGCTTAGGTGGGAGCACCCATGAGCAGTTCTTC	CASSLGGSTHEQFF
TRBJ1-6	TRBD1	.	TRBV7-9	TGTGCCAGCAGCTCGGACAGGGTCTCCCTATCACCCCTCCACTTT	CASSSDRVSLSPLHF
TRBJ1-2	TRBD1	.	TRBV7-3	TGTGCCAGCAGCTCCGGGACAGGGGACTATGGCTACACCTTC	CASSSGTGDYGYTF
TRBJ2-3	.	few	TRBV29-1	TGCAGCCTAGGATTCGGGGGGCACACAGATACGCAGTATTTT	CSLGFGGHTDTQYF
TRBJ1-3	.	.	TRBV9	TGTGCCAGCAGCGCCTTGGGCAGGCACTCTGGAAACACCATATATTTT	CASSALGRHSGNTIYF
TRBJ2-1	TRBD1	once	TRBV11-2	TGTGCCAGCACCTCTTACAGGACAGGGAGCAATGAGCAGTTCTTC	CASTSYRTGSNEQFF
TRBJ1-1	.	.	TRBV11-1	TGTGCCAGCAGCCTGACAGTGGACCCGAGGAACACTGAAGCTTTCTTT	CASSLTVDPRNTEAFF
TRBJ2-7	.	.	TRBV30	TGTGCCTGGAGTGTTCGCAGCTACGAGCAGTACTTC	CAWSVRSYEQYF
TRBJ2-2	.	.	TRBV6-4	TGTGCCAGCAGTGACTCCCCAGAGGGCGGGGAGCTGTTTTTT	CASSDSPEGGELFF
TRBJ1-6	TRBD1	.	TRBV4-1	TGCGCCAGCAGCCAAGCAACCGACAGGGGGGATAATTCACCCCTCCACTTT	CASSQATDRGDNSPLHF
TRBJ1-5	.	.	TRBV28	TGTGCCAGCAGTAAGTCGGGGGGAAATCAGCCCCAGCATTTT	CASSKSGGNQPQHF
TRBJ2-2	.	.	TRBV7-2	TGTGCCCTGAGACGGGGCACCGGGGAGCTGTTTTTT	CALRRGTGELFF
TRBJ1-6	TRBD1	.	TRBV25-1	TGTGCCAGCAGCGACAGGGTCTACTCACCCCTCCACTTT	CASSDRVYSPLHF
TRBJ1-1	.	.	TRBV6-5	TGTGCCAGCAGTTATCCTTTGAGAGGATACACTGAAGCTTTCTTT	CASSYPLRGYTEAFF
TRBJ1-2	.	.	TRBV6-5	TGTGCCAGCCTAGGACAGATAAGCGTCTACACCTTC	CASLGQISVYTF
TRBJ2-1	TRBD2	.	TRBV18	TGTGCCAGCTCACCCAGGACTAGCGGTTTCGGCAATGAGCAGTTCTTC	CASSPRTSGFGNEQFF
TRBJ1-6	.	.	TRBV4-1	TGCGCCAGCAGCCAACTTCCTCCCAGCAGGGGCAGCTCCTATAATTCACCCCTCCACTTT	CASSQLPPSRGSSYNSPLHF
TRBJ1-6	.	.	TRBV18	TGTGCCAGCTCACGGGAGGGCTCCTATAATTCACCCCTCCACTTT	CASSREGSYNSPLHF
TRBJ1-2	TRBD1	.	TRBV7-8	TGTGCCAGCAGCTTAGAAGGGGGCTGGGGCGATGGCTACACCTTC	CASSLEGGWGDGYTF
TRBJ1-2	.	once	TRBV3-1/TRBV3-2	TGTGCCAGCAGCCAGAGGTTGATTAGGGGTGGCTACACCTTC	CASSQRLIRGGYTF
TRBJ1-2	.	.	TRBV9	TGTGCCAGCAGCGCTCACAGGGACTATGGCTACACCTTC	CASSAHRDYGYTF
TRBJ2-7	.	.	TRBV11-2	TGTGCCAGCAGCTTAGAGCTCCTAGTGGGCTACGAGCAGTACTTC	CASSLELLVGYEQYF
TRBJ1-1	.	.	TRBV28	TGTGCCAGCAGTTCGCGACAGTTTGAAGCTTTCTTT	CASSSRQFEAFF
TRBJ1-1	.	.	TRBV27	TGTGCCAGCAGACAGCCTGGCAGAGAAGCTTTCTTT	CASRQPGREAFF
TRBJ1-5	TRBD1	.	TRBV10-3	TGTGCCATCAGCCTACAGGGGGATCAGCCCCAGCATTTT	CAISLQGDQPQHF
TRBJ1-5	.	.	TRBV18	TGTGCCAGCTCACCGGTACAGGGAGACCAGCCCCAGCATTTT	CASSPVQGDQPQHF
TRBJ2-4	.	.	TRBV6-1	TGTGCCAGCAGTGAAGATCCACCTCAGGTTACCAAAAACATTCAGTACTTC	CASSEDPPQVTKNIQYF
TRBJ2-2	TRBD2	.	TRBV5-1	TGCGCCAGCAGCTTTCGGGGGGCCGGGGAGCTGTTTTTT	CASSFRGAGELFF
TRBJ2-7	.	.	TRBV30	TGTGCCTGGAGTGCGGCAGGGACAACCTACGAGCAGTACTTC	CAWSAAGTTYEQYF
TRBJ1-4	.	.	TRBV5-1	TGCGCCAGCAGCTTAGCCACTTTACATGAAAAACTGTTTTTT	CASSLATLHEKLFF
TRBJ1-6	.	.	TRBV18	TGTGCCAGCTCACCAGGGGGGGGGAATTCACCCCTCCACTTT	CASSPGGGNSPLHF
TRBJ1-1	.	.	TRBV28	TGTGCCAGCAGCCTGGGGCCGAACACTGAAGCTTTCTTT	CASSLGPNTEAFF
TRBJ2-4	.	.	TRBV28	TGTGCCAGCAGTTCCCACGCAGATGCTGACAAAAACATTCAGTACTTC	CASSSHADADKNIQYF
TRBJ1-6	.	.	TRBV28	TGTGCCAGCAGTTTAATGGGGCAGTCCCCAGGATATAATTCACCCCTCCACTTT	CASSLMGQSPGYNSPLHF